This T cell receptor (beta chain) was identified during a study of shared clonotypes between healthy human individuals. Sequenced by immunoSEQ multiplex PCR; TCRdb stores in-frame clones only, minus some. The top ten clones hold about 0.36% of a sample with 2 million to 2.5 million clones, roughly 90% of them seen once. Germline CDR1 is SGHAT and CDR2 is FQNNGV. The CDR3 contains 16 residues. The germline V and J ends were trimmed by 1 base and 2 bases, with 12 bases remaining between them. The V call is TRBV11-2, the J call TRBJ1-5; D gene ambiguous. Sequencing was done on a sample of naive CD4+ T cells from PBMCs. The subset is: CD45RA+ positively selected. The sequence came from a man aged 18 to 30 in good health. Some clones in this sample may be carry-over from other donors' samples. The CDR3 region is CASSLGGWYGNQPQHF. DNA for the CDR3: TGTGCCAGCAGCTTAGGGGGTTGGTATGGCAATCAGCCCCAGCATTTT.